This entry describes one TCR beta chain. The same CDR3 can be traced to other DNA sequences in this sample. This sample was included in a study of blood T cell repertoires in COVID-19. The CDR3 runs to 14 residues. Germline trimming cut 0 bases from V and 3 bases from J; bases unmatched to any gene: 0. The germline V gene encodes CDR1 LNHDA and CDR2 SQIVND (reference sequence). Clones were sequenced by immunoSEQ multiplex PCR, and TCRdb holds only the in-frame ones, with some missing. Of approximately 440,000 clones in the sample, 80% to 95% are singletons; the top ten hold roughly 0.66%. The origin of this receptor is a man between 18 and 35 years old who had recovered from COVID-19. Sequenced: PBMCs or T cells enriched from blood (not recorded which). The chain links TRBV19 to TRBJ1-2, with 8 bases fitting TRBD1. DNA of the CDR3: TGTGCCAGTAGTATAGAGGACAGGGACTATGGCTACACCTTC. Translation gives CASSIEDRDYGYTF. Full variable domain (outside the CDR3, taken from reference TRBV19 and TRBJ1-2): DGGITQSPKYLFRKEGQNVTLSCEQNLNHDAMYWYRQDPGQGLRLIYYSQIVNDFQKGDIAEGYSVSREKKESFPLTVTSAQKNPTAFYLCASSIEDRDYGYTFGSGTRLTVV.